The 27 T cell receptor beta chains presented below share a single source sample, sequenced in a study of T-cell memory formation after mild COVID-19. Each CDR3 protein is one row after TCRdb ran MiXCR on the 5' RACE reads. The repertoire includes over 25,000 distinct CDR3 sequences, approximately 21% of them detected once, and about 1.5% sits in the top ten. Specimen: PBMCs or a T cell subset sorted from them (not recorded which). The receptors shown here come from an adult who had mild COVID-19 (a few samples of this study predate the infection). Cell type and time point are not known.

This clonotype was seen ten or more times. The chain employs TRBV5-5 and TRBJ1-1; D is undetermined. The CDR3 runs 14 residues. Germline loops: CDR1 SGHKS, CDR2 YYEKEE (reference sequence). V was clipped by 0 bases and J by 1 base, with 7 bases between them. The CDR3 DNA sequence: TGTGCCAGCAGCTTGGCAAACAGGAACACTGAAGCTTTCTTT. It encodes CASSLANRNTEAFF.

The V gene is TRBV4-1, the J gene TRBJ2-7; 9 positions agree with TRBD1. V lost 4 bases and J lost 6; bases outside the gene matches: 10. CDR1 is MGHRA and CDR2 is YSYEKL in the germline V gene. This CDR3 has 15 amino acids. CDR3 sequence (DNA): TGCGCCAGCAGCCCTTCGGGACAGGGAGCAACCGAGCAGTACTTC. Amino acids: CASSPSGQGATEQYF.

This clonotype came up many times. The CDR3 sequence is CATTDGGGETQYF. DNA of the CDR3: TGTGCCACCACTGATGGGGGGGGAGAGACCCAGTACTTC. The V call is TRBV5-6, the J call TRBJ2-5, with 7 positions matching TRBD2. CDR1 SGHDT and CDR2 YYEEEE come from the germline V gene. This CDR3 is built from 13 residues. V shed 9 bases and J 4 bases; nucleotides not matched to a gene: 9.

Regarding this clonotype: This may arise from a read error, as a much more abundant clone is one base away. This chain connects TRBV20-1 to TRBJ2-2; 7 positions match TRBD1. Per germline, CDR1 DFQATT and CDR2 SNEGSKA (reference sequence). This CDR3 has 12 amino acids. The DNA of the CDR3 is TGCAGTGTTAACAGGGGTCCCGGGAAGCTGTTTTTT. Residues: CSVNRGPGKLFF.

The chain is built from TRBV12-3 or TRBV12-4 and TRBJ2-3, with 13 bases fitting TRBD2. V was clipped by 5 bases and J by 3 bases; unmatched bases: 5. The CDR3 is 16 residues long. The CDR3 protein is CASSPWTSGSTDTQYF. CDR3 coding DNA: TGTGCCAGCAGTCCATGGACTAGCGGGAGTACAGATACGCAGTATTTT.

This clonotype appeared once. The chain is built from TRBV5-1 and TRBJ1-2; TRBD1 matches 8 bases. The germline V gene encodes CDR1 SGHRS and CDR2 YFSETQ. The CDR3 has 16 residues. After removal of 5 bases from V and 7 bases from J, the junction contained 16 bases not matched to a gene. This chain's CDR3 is CASSPTGDRYDGGYTF. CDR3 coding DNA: TGCGCCAGCAGTCCTACTGGGGACAGGTATGATGGTGGCTACACCTTC.

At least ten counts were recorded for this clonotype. CDR3 loop: CASSETGGHQPQHF. CDR3 DNA sequence: TGTGCCAGCAGTGAAACAGGGGGCCATCAGCCCCAGCATTTT. The chain carries TRBV6-6 and TRBJ1-5; 9 nucleotides line up with TRBD1. This CDR3 region has 14 residues. Germline V gives CDR1 MNHNY, CDR2 SVGAGI (reference sequence). V was clipped by 5 bases and J by 5 bases; unmatched bases: 4.

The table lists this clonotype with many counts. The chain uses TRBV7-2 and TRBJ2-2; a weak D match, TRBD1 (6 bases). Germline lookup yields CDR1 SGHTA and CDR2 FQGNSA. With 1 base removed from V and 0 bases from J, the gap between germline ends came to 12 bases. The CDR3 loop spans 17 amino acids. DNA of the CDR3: TGTGCCAGCAGCTTAGTCGGGTACAGGGCGAACACCGGGGAGCTGTTTTTT. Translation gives CASSLVGYRANTGELFF.

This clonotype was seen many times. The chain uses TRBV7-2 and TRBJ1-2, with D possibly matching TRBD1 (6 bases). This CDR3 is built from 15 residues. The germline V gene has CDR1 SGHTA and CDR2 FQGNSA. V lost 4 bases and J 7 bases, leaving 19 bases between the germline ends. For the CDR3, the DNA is TGTGCCAGCAGCTCAACTGGGGGCGCCGGTCGTGGCTACACCTTC. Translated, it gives CASSSTGGAGRGYTF.

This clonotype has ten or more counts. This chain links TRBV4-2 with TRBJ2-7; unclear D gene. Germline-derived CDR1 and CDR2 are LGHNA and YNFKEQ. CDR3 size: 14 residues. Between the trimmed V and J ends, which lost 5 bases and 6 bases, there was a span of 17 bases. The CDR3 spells CASSDLPKFSEQYF. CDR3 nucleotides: TGTGCCAGCAGCGATTTACCCAAGTTCTCCGAGCAGTACTTC.

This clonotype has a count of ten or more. DNA of the CDR3: TGTGCCAGCAGCCGGGGTCGACAGCCCCAGCATTTT. It is translated as CASSRGRQPQHF. V is TRBV6-1 and J is TRBJ1-5; no definite D call. With 6 bases removed from V and 7 bases from J, the gap between germline ends came to 10 bases. Germline V CDR1 and CDR2: MNHNS, SASEGT. The CDR3 is 12 amino acids.

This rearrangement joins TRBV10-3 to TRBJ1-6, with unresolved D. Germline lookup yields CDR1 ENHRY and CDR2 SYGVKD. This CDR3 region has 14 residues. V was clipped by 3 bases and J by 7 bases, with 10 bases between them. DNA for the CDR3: TGTGCCATCAGTGATACAGCAAGGAATTCACCCCTCCACTTT. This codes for CAISDTARNSPLHF.

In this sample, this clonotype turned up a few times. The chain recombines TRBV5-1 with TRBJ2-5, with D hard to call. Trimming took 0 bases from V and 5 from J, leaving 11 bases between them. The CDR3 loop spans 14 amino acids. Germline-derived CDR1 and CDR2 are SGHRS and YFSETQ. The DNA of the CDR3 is TGCGCCAGCAGCTTGGGGGGTGTGTCGGAGACCCAGTACTTC. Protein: CASSLGGVSETQYF.

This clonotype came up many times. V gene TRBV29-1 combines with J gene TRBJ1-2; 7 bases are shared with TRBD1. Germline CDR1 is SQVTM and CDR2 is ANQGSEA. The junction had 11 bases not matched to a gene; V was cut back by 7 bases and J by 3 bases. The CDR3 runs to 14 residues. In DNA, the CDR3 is TGCAGCGCAGTGGGACAGCAAGACTACTATGGCTACACCTTC. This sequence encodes CSAVGQQDYYGYTF.

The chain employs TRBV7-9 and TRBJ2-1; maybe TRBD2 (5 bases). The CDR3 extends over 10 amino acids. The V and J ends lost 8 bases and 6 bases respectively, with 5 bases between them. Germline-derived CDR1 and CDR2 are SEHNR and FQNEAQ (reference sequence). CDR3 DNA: TGTGCCAGCGGAGGCAATGAGCAGTTCTTC. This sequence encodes CASGGNEQFF.

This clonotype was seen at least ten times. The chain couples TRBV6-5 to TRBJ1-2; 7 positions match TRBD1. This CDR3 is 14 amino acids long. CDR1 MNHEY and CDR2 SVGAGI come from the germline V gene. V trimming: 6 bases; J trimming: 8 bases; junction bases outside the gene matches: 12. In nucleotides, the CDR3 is TGTGCCAGCAGGGACAACAGGGGTTCGGAAGGCTACACCTTC. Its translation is CASRDNRGSEGYTF.

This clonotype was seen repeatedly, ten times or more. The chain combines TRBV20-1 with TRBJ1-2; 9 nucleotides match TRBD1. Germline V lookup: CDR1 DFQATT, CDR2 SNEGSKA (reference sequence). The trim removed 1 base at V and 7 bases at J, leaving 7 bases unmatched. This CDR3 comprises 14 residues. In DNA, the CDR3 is TGCAGTGCTAGAGGCGGGACAGGGAGTACTGGCTACACCTTC. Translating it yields CSARGGTGSTGYTF.

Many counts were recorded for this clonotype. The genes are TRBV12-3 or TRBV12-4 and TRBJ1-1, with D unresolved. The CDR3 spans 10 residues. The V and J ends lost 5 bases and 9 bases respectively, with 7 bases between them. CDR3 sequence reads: CASSTAQAFF. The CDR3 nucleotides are TGTGCCAGCAGTACGGCACAAGCTTTCTTT.

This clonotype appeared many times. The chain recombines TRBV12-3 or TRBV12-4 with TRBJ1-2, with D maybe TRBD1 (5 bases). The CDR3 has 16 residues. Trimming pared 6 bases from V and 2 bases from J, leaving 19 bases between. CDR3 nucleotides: TGTGCCAGCAGCCGGTTTTCGACAGCCACCAACTATGGCTACACCTTC. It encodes CASSRFSTATNYGYTF.

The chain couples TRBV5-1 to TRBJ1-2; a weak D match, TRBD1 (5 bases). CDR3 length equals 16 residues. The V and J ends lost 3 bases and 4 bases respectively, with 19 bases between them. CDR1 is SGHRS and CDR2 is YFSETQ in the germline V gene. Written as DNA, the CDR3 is TGCGCCAGCAGCTCCGGAGGCCCCACAGGTGGCTATGGCTACACCTTC. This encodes CASSSGGPTGGYGYTF.

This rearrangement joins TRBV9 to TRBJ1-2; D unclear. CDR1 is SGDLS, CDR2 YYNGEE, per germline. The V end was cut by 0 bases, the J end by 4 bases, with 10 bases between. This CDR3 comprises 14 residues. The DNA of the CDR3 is TGTGCCAGCAGCGTAGATGGAGGGCCCTATGGCTACACCTTC. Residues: CASSVDGGPYGYTF.

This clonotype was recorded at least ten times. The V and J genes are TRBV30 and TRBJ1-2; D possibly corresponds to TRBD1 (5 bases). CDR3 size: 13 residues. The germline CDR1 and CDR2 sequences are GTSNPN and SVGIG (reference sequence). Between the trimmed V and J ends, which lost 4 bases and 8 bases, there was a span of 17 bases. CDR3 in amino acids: CAWTITGAGGYTF. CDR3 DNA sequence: TGTGCCTGGACCATCACAGGAGCTGGAGGCTACACCTTC.

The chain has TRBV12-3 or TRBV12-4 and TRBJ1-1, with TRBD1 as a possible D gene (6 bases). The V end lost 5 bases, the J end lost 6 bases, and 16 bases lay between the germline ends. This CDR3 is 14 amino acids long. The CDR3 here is CASSPPGQPAEAFF. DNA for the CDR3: TGTGCCAGCAGTCCCCCGGGACAACCGGCTGAAGCTTTCTTT.

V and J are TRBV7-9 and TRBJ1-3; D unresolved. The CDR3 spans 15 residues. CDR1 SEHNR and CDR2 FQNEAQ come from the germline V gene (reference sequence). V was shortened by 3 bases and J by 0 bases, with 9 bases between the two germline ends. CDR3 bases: TGTGCCAGCAGCTTGCTAACTGACTCTGGAAACACCATATATTTT. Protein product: CASSLLTDSGNTIYF.

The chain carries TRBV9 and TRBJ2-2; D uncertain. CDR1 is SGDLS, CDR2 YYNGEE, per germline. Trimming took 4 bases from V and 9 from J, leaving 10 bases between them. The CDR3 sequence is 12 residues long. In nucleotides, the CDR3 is TGTGCCAGCAGCACGAACCAGAGGGAGCTGTTTTTT. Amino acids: CASSTNQRELFF.

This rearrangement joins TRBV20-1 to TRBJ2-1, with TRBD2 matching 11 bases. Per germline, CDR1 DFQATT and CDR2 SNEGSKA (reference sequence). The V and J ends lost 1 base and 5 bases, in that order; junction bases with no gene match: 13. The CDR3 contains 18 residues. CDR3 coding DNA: TGCAGTGCTAGAGGTCGGCGCACTAGCGGGGGATCCGACAATGAGCAGTTCTTC. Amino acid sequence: CSARGRRTSGGSDNEQFF.

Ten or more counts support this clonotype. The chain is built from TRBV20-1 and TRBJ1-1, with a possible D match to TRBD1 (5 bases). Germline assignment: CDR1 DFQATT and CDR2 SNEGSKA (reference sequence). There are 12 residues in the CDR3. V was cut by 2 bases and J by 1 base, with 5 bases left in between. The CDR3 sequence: CSARTGNTEAFF. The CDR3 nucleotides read TGCAGTGCTAGAACAGGGAACACTGAAGCTTTCTTT.